Listed below are T cell receptor beta chains from one sample, sequenced in a study of T cells in Graves' hyperthyroidism and ophthalmopathy. TCRdb used MiXCR to reprocess the multiplex PCR reads, holding one entry per CDR3 protein. The data show about 560,000 distinct CDR3 sequences, approximately 14% seen once. The sequencing input was blood. These receptors were obtained from a woman younger than 45 with Graves' hyperthyroidism. The CDR3 runs from the conserved cysteine through the conserved F or W. Fields, in order: V gene, J gene, CDR3 protein.

v_call: TRBV6-2/TRBV6-3; j_call: TRBJ1-1; cdr3_aa: CASTRTPYTEAFF
v_call: TRBV20-1; j_call: TRBJ2-3; cdr3_aa: CSASGRLAGVGADTQYF
v_call: TRBV20-1; j_call: TRBJ2-7; cdr3_aa: CSASVGQGYIYEQYF
v_call: TRBV18; j_call: TRBJ1-1; cdr3_aa: CASSLKEGNTEAFF
v_call: TRBV4-3; j_call: TRBJ2-7; cdr3_aa: CASSQDVPSDSYEQYF
v_call: TRBV30; j_call: TRBJ2-6; cdr3_aa: CAWSGTTGANVLTF
v_call: TRBV6-1; j_call: TRBJ2-1; cdr3_aa: CASSQGGSRNEQFF
v_call: TRBV13; j_call: TRBJ2-1; cdr3_aa: CASSLPAAEAYNEQFF
v_call: TRBV15; j_call: TRBJ1-1; cdr3_aa: CATSRGRNTEAFF
v_call: TRBV6-1; j_call: TRBJ2-7; cdr3_aa: CASSEPTSGPYEQYF
v_call: TRBV19; j_call: TRBJ1-1; cdr3_aa: CASSIALGTVEAFF
v_call: TRBV11-1; j_call: TRBJ2-4; cdr3_aa: CASSVTSGNIQYF
v_call: TRBV4-1; j_call: TRBJ1-5; cdr3_aa: CASSQESVGDFQPQHF
v_call: TRBV29-1; j_call: TRBJ2-1; cdr3_aa: CSVVLAGGLREQFF
v_call: TRBV28; j_call: TRBJ2-3; cdr3_aa: CASSLPGLTDTQYF
v_call: TRBV3-1; j_call: TRBJ1-1; cdr3_aa: CASSPSGGTEAFF